This T cell receptor (beta chain) is drawn from a study of shared T cell receptors in the human thymus (dated by TCRdb to 2020 to 2022). A note on the overall study: The study investigated the way shared, self-reactive T-cell receptor alpha chains are produced in the human thymus.

The CDR3 spans 18 residues, from the cysteine through the phenylalanine. Of the read, only the CDR3 DNA is kept; its 54 bases are in frame from base 1. The V end gives up 2 bases and the J end 2 bases, leaving 8 bases in the junction not matched to a gene. CDR1 and CDR2, looked up from the germline V gene, are SGHTA and FQGTGA. Comment on this clone: Its antigen specificity is not known. Nothing much larger sits one base from this clone, and base qualities are not available.

To prepare the library, the immunoSEQ multiplex PCR assay was applied. In TCRdb, the immuneACCESS table is reduced to in-frame sequences with V and J assigned. These tables do not hold every clone; where another copy was compared, an unresolved V gene accounts for under half, and the others remain unexplained. In this sample the table shows hundreds of thousands of clones, around 87% of which occur a single time. The ten most abundant clones make up 0.0094% of the sample. In addition, the sample was reused for a study of human thymus T cells. The second source states: Donors were immunologically healthy infants undergoing open corrective cardiac surgery for congenital heart defects in Finland. The thymus tissue came from surgical resects taken out during corrective cardiac surgery. V and J gene segment usage appeared biased in both thymic and peripheral blood repertoires. The related research found that thymic TCR repertoires overlapped highly between unrelated individuals. The study described the TCR alpha and beta repertoires in about 8 infant thymus samples and a handful of matching peripheral blood samples. The cohort included six male and a couple of female infants, with donor ages spanning 7 to 244 days. After being mechanically released from the tissue, thymocytes were kept at -70 degrees C in pellets of about 9-34 million cells. A QIAsymphony instrument was used to extract genomic DNA from frozen cell pellets. TCRB and TCRAD loci were amplified from a standardized quantity of quality-controlled genomic DNA using the immunoSEQ multiplex PCR assay. The V(D)J region was spanned by amplicons of a length sufficient to cover the CDR3 and to identify V and J genes. The amplicons were sequenced on an Illumina platform via the commercial immunoSEQ service. Primer bias and sequencing errors were corrected as previously described, and TCRAD and TCRB were defined on the basis of the IMGT database. Analysis of the repertoires was done with immunoSEQ Analyzer 3.0 and VDJTools and included basic statistics, V/J segment usage, diversity estimates, rarefaction and pairwise overlap. Chao1, ChaoE, Efron-Thisted, Shannon and inverse Simpson indices were used to estimate diversity, which was also estimated on datasets down-sampled to the smallest sample. Repertoire overlap was determined by strict matching of CDR3 nucleotide sequence, V gene and J gene, and Jaccard-based multidimensional scaling clustering was applied. On average, thymus samples gave around 810,000 unique TCRB clonotypes, whereas blood samples gave around 80,000.

The sample was thymocytes. The source of this sequence is a boy in the first two years of life with a congenital heart defect. Donor details come from another sample of the same person, matched by shared clones. The chain is made from TRBV7-3 and TRBJ2-6, with 8 bases matching TRBD1. CDR3 protein: CASSLEARGRAGANVLTF. The sequenced DNA is TGTGCCAGCAGCTTAGAGGCCAGGGGGCGGGCTGGGGCCAACGTCCTGACTTTC.